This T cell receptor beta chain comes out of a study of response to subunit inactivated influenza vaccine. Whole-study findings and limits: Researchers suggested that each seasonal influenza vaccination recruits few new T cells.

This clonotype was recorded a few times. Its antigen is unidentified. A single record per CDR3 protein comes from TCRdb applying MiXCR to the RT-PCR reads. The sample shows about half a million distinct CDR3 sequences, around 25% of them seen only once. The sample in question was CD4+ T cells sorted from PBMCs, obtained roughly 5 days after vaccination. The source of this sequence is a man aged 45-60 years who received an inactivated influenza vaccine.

CDR3 region: CATSAGSSYNEQFF. The DNA for the CDR3 is TGTGCCACCAGTGCCGGGAGCTCCTACAATGAGCAGTTCTTC. The chain has TRBV24-1 and TRBJ2-1, with D possibly being TRBD2 (6 bases). This CDR3 comprises 14 residues. CDR1 is KGHDR, CDR2 SFDVKD, per germline. V dropped 5 bases and J dropped 0 bases, with 7 bases sitting between them.